This T cell receptor beta chain was sequenced for a study of blood T cell repertoires in COVID-19. Whole-study context: Some COVID-19 samples were acute and others convalescent; all came from the United States, Italy and Spain. PBMCs, B-cell-depleted T cells, or T cells provided the cDNA or gDNA that made up the material.

This CDR3 is 16 amino acids long. Trimming shortened V by 0 bases and J by 3 bases, and 12 bases separated the two germline ends. CDR1 and CDR2 from the germline V gene are MNHNY and SVGAGI (reference sequence). In the original processing: Cell counts per sample came from amplifying reference gene primers. Clones were sequenced by immunoSEQ multiplex PCR, and TCRdb holds only the in-frame ones, with some missing. That table supplies the V and J calls and clone size; D and trimming were determined from the DNA. The profile shows 260,000 or so clones, over 70% of them singletons. This sequence joins TRBV6-6 and TRBJ1-5; D is unresolved. Material: peripheral blood. This sequence originates from a human donor in a cohort sampled during active COVID-19. CDR3 nucleotides: TGTGCCAGCAGTTACTCGAAGTTGGCAGTCAATCAGCCCCAGCATTTT. Its protein is CASSYSKLAVNQPQHF.